Below, 6 T cell receptor beta chains from the same sample are listed, as sequenced in a study of shared clonotypes between healthy human individuals. Sequencing was performed with immunoSEQ multiplex PCR; in TCRdb, only in-frame clones are kept and a portion is missing. In the table there are over a million clones, 98% of which are singletons. The sequenced material came from naive CD4+ T cells sorted from blood. The subset here: CD45RA+ positively selected. The receptors originated from a man younger than 45 in good health.

The rearrangement joins TRBV7-3 to TRBJ2-3; 8 nucleotides match TRBD2. Trimming at V came to 5 bases and at J to 2 bases, leaving 12 bases not matched to a gene. CDR3 length: 17 residues. CDR1 and CDR2 from the germline V gene are SGHTA and FQGTGA. The CDR3 nucleotides are TGTGCCAGCAGCCCCCGGGGGGGGAAAGGATTCACAGATACGCAGTATTTT. It codes for CASSPRGGKGFTDTQYF.

This sequence joins TRBV19 and TRBJ2-7; no firm D call. Germline CDR1 and CDR2: LNHDA and SQIVND (reference sequence). V dropped 5 bases and J dropped 3 bases, with 14 bases sitting between them. The CDR3 contains 14 residues. The CDR3 nucleotides are TGTGCCAGTAGTCGAGGACGGTCAATCTACGAGCAGTACTTC. It is translated as CASSRGRSIYEQYF. The full variable domain, in which reference TRBV19 and TRBJ2-7 provide the parts outside the CDR3, is DGGITQSPKYLFRKEGQNVTLSCEQNLNHDAMYWYRQDPGQGLRLIYYSQIVNDFQKGDIAEGYSVSREKKESFPLTVTSAQKNPTAFYLCASSRGRSIYEQYFGPGTRLTVT.

The gene calls are TRBV25-1 and TRBJ2-1; 10 bases agree with TRBD1. The CDR3 extends over 15 amino acids. CDR1 is MGHDK, CDR2 SYGVNS, per germline. Trimming removed 4 bases from V and 3 bases from J; junction bases left unmatched: 3. The CDR3 sequence is CASSVGQGRYNEQFF. The CDR3 DNA sequence: TGTGCCAGCAGTGTGGGACAGGGGCGCTACAATGAGCAGTTCTTC.

The chain employs TRBV12-2 and TRBJ2-5; the table calls TRBD2, which could not be checked here. TRBV12-2 is labeled a pseudogene. CDR3 size: 12 residues. This CDR3 is CASHRRAETQYF. The CDR3 DNA is TGTGCAAGTCACAGGAGGGCTGAGACCCAGTACTTC.

The chain uses TRBV19 and TRBJ2-7, with D possibly TRBD1 on 6 matching bases. V lost 1 base, J lost 1 base, and 8 bases lay in between. CDR3 length equals 14 residues. CDR1 LNHDA and CDR2 SQIVND come from the germline V gene (reference sequence). For the CDR3, the DNA is TGTGCCAGTAGTATAGCACAGGGATCCTACGAGCAGTACTTC. The encoded protein is CASSIAQGSYEQYF.

In regard to this clone: Other DNA variants within this sample encode the same CDR3. V is TRBV6-1 and J is TRBJ1-2, with D perhaps matching TRBD1 (5 bases). Between the trimmed V and J ends, which lost 2 bases and 3 bases, there was a span of 7 bases. The germline V gene encodes CDR1 MNHNS and CDR2 SASEGT. There are 13 residues in the CDR3. CDR3 residues: CASSEQGDYGYTF. Written as DNA, the CDR3 is TGTGCCAGCAGTGAACAGGGAGACTATGGCTACACCTTC.